This T cell receptor beta chain was identified in a study of regulatory T cells in long-lasting Graves disease. Study-level results: Thyroid tissue was not studied; only peripheral blood was. It was in persistent disease that TRBV28, TRBJ1-2 and TRBJ2-5 were favored.

Time point reported: newly diagnosed GD, antithyroid drugs for less than 3 months. PBMC-extracted RNA yielded the TCR library. At least ten counts were recorded for this clonotype. Its matching antigen is unknown. For TCR beta, libraries came from iRepertoire HTBI primers and Arm-PCR of CDR3 regions. Each CDR3 protein gets one entry after TCRdb re-called the multiplex PCR reads with MiXCR. Among 250,000 to 300,000 distinct CDR3 sequences listed, 15% to 20% were seen once. Germline assignment: CDR1 SGHTA and CDR2 FQGNSA. The length of the CDR3 is 12 residues. Deletions cut 4 bases from V and 0 bases from J, with 2 bases between. The sample was also reused in another study, on T cells in Graves' hyperthyroidism and ophthalmopathy. That work contributes: Blood held most thyroid clonotypes expanded above 0.001 frequency.

The sequence derives from a woman aged 25 to 39 with Graves disease. This material consisted of peripheral blood mononuclear cells (PBMCs), taken at new diagnosis, from a patient treated with antithyroid drugs. J is TRBJ2-3 and V is TRBV7-2; no reliable D call. The CDR3 sequence is CASSWSTDTQYF. The CDR3 DNA reads TGTGCCAGCAGCTGGAGCACAGATACGCAGTATTTT.